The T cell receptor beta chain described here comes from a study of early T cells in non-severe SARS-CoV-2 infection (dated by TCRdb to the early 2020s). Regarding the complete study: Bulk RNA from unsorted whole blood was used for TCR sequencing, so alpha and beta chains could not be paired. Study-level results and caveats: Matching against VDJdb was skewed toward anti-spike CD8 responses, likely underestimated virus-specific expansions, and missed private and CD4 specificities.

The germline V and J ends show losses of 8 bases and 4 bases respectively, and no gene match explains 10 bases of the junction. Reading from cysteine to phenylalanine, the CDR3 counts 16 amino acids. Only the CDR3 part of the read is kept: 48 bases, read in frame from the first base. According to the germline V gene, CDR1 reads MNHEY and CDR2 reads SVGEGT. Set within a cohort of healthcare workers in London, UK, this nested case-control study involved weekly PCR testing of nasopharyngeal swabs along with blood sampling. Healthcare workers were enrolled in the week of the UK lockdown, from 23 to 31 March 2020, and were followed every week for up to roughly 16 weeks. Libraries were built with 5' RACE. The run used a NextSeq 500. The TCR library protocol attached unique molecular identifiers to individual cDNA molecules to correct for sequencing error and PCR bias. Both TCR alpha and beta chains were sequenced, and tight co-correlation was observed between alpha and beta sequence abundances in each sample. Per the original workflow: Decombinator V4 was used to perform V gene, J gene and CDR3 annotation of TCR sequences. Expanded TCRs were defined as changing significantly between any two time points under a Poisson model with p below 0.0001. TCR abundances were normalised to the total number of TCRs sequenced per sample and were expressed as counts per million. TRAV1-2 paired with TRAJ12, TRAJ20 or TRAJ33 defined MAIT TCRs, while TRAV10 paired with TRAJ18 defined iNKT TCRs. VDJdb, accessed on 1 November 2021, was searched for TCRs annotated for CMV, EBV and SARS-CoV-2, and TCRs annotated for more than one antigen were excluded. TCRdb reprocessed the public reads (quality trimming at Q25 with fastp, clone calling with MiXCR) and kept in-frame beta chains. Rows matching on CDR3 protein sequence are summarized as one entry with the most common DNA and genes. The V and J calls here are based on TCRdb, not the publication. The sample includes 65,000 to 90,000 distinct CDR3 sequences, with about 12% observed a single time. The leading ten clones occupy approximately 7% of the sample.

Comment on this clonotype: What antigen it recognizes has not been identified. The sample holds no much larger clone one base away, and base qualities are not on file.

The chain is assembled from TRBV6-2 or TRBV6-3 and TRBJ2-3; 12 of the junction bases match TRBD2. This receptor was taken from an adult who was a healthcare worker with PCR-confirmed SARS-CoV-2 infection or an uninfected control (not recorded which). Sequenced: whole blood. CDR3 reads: CASQKSSGRVADTQYF. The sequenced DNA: TGTGCCAGCCAGAAGTCTAGCGGGAGGGTCGCAGATACGCAGTATTTT.